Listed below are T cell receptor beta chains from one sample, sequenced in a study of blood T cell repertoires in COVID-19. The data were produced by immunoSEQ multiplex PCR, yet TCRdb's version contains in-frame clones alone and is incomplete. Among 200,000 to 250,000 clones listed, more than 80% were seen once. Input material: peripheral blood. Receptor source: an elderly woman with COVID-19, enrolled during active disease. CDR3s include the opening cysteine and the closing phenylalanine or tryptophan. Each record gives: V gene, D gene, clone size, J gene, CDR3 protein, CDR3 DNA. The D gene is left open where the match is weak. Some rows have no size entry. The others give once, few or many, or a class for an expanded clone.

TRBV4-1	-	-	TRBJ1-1	CASSRRVFQGSKGTEAFF	TGCGCCAGCAGCCGGCGGGTTTTTCAGGGGTCTAAGGGCACTGAAGCTTTCTTT
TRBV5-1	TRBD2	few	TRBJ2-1	CASSPRTSGYNEQFF	TGCGCCAGCAGCCCTCGGACTAGCGGGTACAATGAGCAGTTCTTC
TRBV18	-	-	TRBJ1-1	CASSFDIGEAFF	TGTGCCAGCTCATTCGACATAGGTGAAGCTTTCTTT
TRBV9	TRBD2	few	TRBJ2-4	CASSPPQGAGGSKNIQYF	TGTGCCAGCAGCCCTCCCCAGGGAGCGGGAGGGTCCAAAAACATTCAGTACTTC
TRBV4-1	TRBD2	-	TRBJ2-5	CASSQDSGVQETQYF	TGCGCCAGCAGCCAAGATAGCGGGGTCCAAGAGACCCAGTACTTC
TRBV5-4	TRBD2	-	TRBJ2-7	CASSPGLAPNEQYF	TGTGCCAGCAGCCCCGGACTAGCCCCTAACGAGCAGTACTTC
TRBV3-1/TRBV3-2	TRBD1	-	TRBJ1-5	CASSKRQGDQPQHF	TGTGCCAGCAGTAAGCGACAGGGGGATCAGCCCCAGCATTTT
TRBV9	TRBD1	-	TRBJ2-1	CASSVNRGYNEQFF	TGTGCCAGCAGCGTAAACAGGGGATACAATGAGCAGTTCTTC
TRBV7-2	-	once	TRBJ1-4	CASSLQAATNEKLFF	TGTGCCAGCAGCTTACAAGCTGCAACTAATGAAAAACTGTTTTTT
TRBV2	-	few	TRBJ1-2	CASSAGLYGYTF	TGTGCCAGCAGTGCAGGGCTATATGGCTACACCTTC
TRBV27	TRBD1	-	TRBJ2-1	CASSMTGGARQFF	TGTGCCAGCAGTATGACAGGGGGCGCGCGGCAGTTCTTC
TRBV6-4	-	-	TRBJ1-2	CASSPELNYGYTF	TGTGCCAGCAGCCCCGAGTTGAACTATGGCTACACCTTC
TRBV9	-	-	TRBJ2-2	CASSPQGANTGELFF	TGTGCCAGCAGCCCCCAAGGGGCCAACACCGGGGAGCTGTTTTTT
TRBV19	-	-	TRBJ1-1	CASSIDGQLNTEAFF	TGTGCCAGTAGTATAGACGGACAGCTGAACACTGAAGCTTTCTTT
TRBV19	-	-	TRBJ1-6	CASTRQHESRALHF	TGTGCCAGTACCCGACAGCACGAATCAAGGGCCCTCCACTTT
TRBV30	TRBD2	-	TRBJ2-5	CAWSPTRAGGRAQYF	TGTGCCTGGAGTCCCACTCGAGCGGGGGGTCGGGCCCAGTACTTC
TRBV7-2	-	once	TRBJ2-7	CASGYLGAYEQYF	TGTGCCAGCGGATATTTGGGAGCCTACGAGCAGTACTTC
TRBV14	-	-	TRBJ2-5	CASSHDIGWETQYF	TGTGCCAGCAGCCATGATATCGGGTGGGAGACCCAGTACTTC
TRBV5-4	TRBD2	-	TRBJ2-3	CASSWGLAGGVDTQYF	TGTGCCAGCAGCTGGGGACTAGCGGGAGGGGTGGATACGCAGTATTTT
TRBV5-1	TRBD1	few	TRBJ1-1	CASRQGLNTEAFF	TGCGCCAGTCGACAGGGATTGAACACTGAAGCTTTCTTT
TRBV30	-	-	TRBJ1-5	CAWSGSGKAGGQPQHF	TGTGCCTGGAGCGGGAGTGGGAAGGCGGGGGGTCAGCCCCAGCATTTT
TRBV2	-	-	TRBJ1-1	CASVMDGGDTEAFF	TGTGCCAGCGTTATGGACGGAGGCGACACTGAAGCTTTCTTT
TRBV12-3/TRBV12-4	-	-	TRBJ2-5	CASSLFVKETQYF	TGTGCCAGCAGTTTGTTTGTAAAAGAGACCCAGTACTTC
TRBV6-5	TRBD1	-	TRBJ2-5	CASTRDRLGQETQYF	TGTGCCAGCACCCGGGACAGGTTGGGTCAAGAGACCCAGTACTTC
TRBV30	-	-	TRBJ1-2	CAWSPTQGGYTF	TGTGCCTGGAGTCCCACCCAGGGGGGCTACACCTTC
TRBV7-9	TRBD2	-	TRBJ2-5	CASSPTSGTRKTQYF	TGTGCCAGCAGCCCGACTAGCGGGACAAGAAAGACCCAGTACTTC
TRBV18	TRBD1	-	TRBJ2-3	CASSLRGPDTQYF	TGTGCCAGCTCACTCAGGGGGCCGGATACGCAGTATTTT
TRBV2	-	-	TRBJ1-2	CASASGRVYGYTF	TGTGCCAGCGCTTCCGGGAGGGTTTATGGCTACACCTTC
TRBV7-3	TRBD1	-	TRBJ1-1	CASSYDRTGGDTEAFF	TGTGCCAGCAGCTACGATCGGACAGGGGGGGACACTGAAGCTTTCTTT
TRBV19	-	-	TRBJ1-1	CASSIDTGNTEAFF	TGTGCCAGTAGTATAGATACCGGGAACACTGAAGCTTTCTTT
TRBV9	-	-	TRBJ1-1	CASSVQGLAPSFF	TGTGCCAGCAGCGTGCAGGGTTTGGCCCCTTCTTTCTTT
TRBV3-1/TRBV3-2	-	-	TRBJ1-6	CASSVTAYNSPLHF	TGTGCCAGCAGCGTTACAGCTTATAATTCACCCCTCCACTTT
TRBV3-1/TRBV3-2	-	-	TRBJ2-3	CASSLFTDTQYF	TGTGCCAGCAGCCTCTTCACAGATACGCAGTATTTT
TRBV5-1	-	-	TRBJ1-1	CASSLDWGDQPNTEAFF	TGCGCCAGCAGCTTGGATTGGGGCGACCAACCAAACACTGAAGCTTTCTTT
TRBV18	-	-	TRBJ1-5	CASSPSYSNQPQHF	TGTGCCAGCTCCCCCTCCTATAGCAATCAGCCCCAGCATTTT
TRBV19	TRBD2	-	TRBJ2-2	CASSAWTSPNTGELFF	TGTGCCAGTAGTGCCTGGACTAGCCCGAACACCGGGGAGCTGTTTTTT
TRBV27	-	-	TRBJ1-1	CASSRPPGLNTEAFF	TGTGCCAGCAGTCGGCCACCAGGGTTAAACACTGAAGCTTTCTTT
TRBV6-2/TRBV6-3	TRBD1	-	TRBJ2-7	CASSRPGQGTYEQYF	TGTGCCAGCAGTCGGCCGGGACAGGGCACCTACGAGCAGTACTTC
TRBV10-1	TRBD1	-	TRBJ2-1	CASSDQLRDRGIAYNEQFF	TGCGCCAGCAGTGATCAGCTTCGGGACAGGGGTATCGCCTACAATGAGCAGTTCTTC
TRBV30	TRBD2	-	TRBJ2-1	CAWSVLHPGSGGVPDEQFF	TGTGCCTGGAGTGTACTCCACCCAGGAAGCGGGGGGGTTCCCGATGAGCAGTTCTTC
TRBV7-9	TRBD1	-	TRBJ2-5	CASSPGTGVFQETQYF	TGTGCCAGCAGCCCCGGGACAGGGGTTTTCCAAGAGACCCAGTACTTC
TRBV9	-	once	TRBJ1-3	CASSAQLKGVSGNTIYF	TGTGCCAGCAGCGCACAACTAAAGGGGGTCTCTGGAAACACCATATATTTT
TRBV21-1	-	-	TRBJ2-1	CASSKGGTGSDEQFF	TGTGCCAGCAGCAAAGGGGGGACAGGGTCGGATGAGCAGTTCTTC
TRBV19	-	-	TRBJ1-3	CASSLRDGLSGNTIYF	TGTGCCAGTAGTCTCCGCGACGGACTCTCTGGAAACACCATATATTTT
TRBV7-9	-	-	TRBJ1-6	CASSSSSSPLHF	TGTGCCAGCAGTTCCTCGTCCTCACCCCTCCACTTT
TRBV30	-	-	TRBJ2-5	CAWSVPKVGLETQYF	TGTGCCTGGAGTGTACCGAAGGTGGGACTGGAGACCCAGTACTTC
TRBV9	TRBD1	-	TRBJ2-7	CASSVGTGSEQYF	TGTGCCAGCAGCGTAGGGACAGGGTCCGAGCAGTACTTC